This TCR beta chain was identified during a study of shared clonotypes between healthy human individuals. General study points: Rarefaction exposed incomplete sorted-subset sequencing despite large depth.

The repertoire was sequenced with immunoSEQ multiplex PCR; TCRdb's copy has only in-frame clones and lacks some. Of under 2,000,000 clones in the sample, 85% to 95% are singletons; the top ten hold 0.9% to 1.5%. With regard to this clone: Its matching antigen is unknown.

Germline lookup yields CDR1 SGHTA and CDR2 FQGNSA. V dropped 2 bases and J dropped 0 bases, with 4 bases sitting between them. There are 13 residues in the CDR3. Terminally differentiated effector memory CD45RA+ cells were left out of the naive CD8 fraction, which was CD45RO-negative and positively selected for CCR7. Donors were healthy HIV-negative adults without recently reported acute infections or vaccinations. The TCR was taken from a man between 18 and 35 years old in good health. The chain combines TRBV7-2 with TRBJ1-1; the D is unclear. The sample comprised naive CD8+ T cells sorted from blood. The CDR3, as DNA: TGTGCCAGCAGCTTATATATGAACACTGAAGCTTTCTTT. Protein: CASSLYMNTEAFF.